These 9 T cell receptor beta chains were sequenced from one sample in a study of shared clonotypes between healthy human individuals. This table comes from immunoSEQ multiplex PCR, and its TCRdb copy is limited to in-frame clones, with some not included. The sample lists roughly 2 million clones; about 94% were seen once. Sequencing used naive CD4+ T cells sorted from blood. Noted subset: CD45RA+ positively selected. The receptors stem from a man between 18 and 29 years old in good health.

This clone was observed a single time. This chain joins TRBV27 and TRBJ1-5; TRBD1 matches 7 bases. From germline, CDR1 is MNHEY and CDR2 SMNVEV (reference sequence). This CDR3 is 15 amino acids long. V lost 4 bases and J lost 2; bases outside the gene matches: 5. The CDR3 spells CASSWDSVGNQPQHF. CDR3 in DNA: TGTGCCAGCAGTTGGGACAGTGTAGGCAATCAGCCCCAGCATTTT.

The chain joins TRBV7-9 to TRBJ1-4; weak D call: TRBD1 (6 bases). CDR1 is SEHNR, CDR2 FQNEAQ, per germline (reference sequence). The CDR3 spans 15 residues. V lost 5 bases to trimming and J lost 8 bases, with 18 bases between them. CDR3 amino acids: CASSAPRGGGEKLFF. The CDR3 DNA follows: TGTGCCAGCAGCGCCCCGAGGGGGGGCGGGGAAAAACTGTTTTTT.

The genes are TRBV5-1 and TRBJ1-4; TRBD1 might be the D (5 bases). Germline CDR1 is SGHRS and CDR2 is YFSETQ. This CDR3 is 13 amino acids long. V dropped 0 bases and J dropped 8 bases, with 8 bases sitting between them. The CDR3 DNA sequence: TGCGCCAGCAGCTTGGAAGGGGTAGAAAAACTGTTTTTT. The encoded protein is CASSLEGVEKLFF.

With respect to this clone: Other DNA sequences in this specimen translate into the identical CDR3. V gene TRBV2 combines with J gene TRBJ1-1, with D uncertain. CDR3 length: 13 amino acids. With 3 bases removed from V and 1 base from J, the gap between germline ends came to 6 bases. Germline loops: CDR1 SNHLY, CDR2 FYNNEI. The CDR3 bases are TGTGCCAGCAGTGATCGGGGGAACACTGAAGCTTTCTTT. It encodes CASSDRGNTEAFF.

CDR3 nucleotide sequence: TGTGCCAGCAGCTTAAATCGGTTAGGACGGCTCAATCAGCCCCAGCATTTT. This translates into CASSLNRLGRLNQPQHF. The rearrangement links TRBV11-3 to TRBJ1-5; D is unclear. Trimming shortened V by 2 bases and J by 3 bases, and 17 bases separated the two germline ends. This CDR3 contains 17 residues. Germline V gene lookup returns CDR1 SGHNT and CDR2 YENEEA.

V is TRBV6-5 and J is TRBJ2-7, with no clear D. V was clipped by 0 bases and J by 3 bases, with 6 bases between them. The CDR3 is 13 residues long. CDR1 and CDR2 from the germline V gene are MNHEY and SVGAGI. CDR3 sequence: CASSYSVRYEQYF. In nucleotides, the CDR3 is TGTGCCAGCAGTTACTCGGTTCGCTACGAGCAGTACTTC.

V is TRBV7-8 and J is TRBJ1-2, with TRBD1 matching over 9 bases. Germline trimming cut 4 bases from V and 7 bases from J; bases unmatched to any gene: 7. The CDR3 consists of 14 residues. Germline assignment: CDR1 SGHVS and CDR2 FQNEAQ. The CDR3 nucleotides read TGTGCCAGCAGCTCCCGGGACAGGGCACTTGGCTACACCTTC. Its translation is CASSSRDRALGYTF.

The chain couples TRBV6-1 to TRBJ2-3; D gene ambiguous. This CDR3 contains 12 residues. V was trimmed by 4 bases and J by 2 bases, leaving 4 bases between them. Germline lookup yields CDR1 MNHNS and CDR2 SASEGT. The DNA of the CDR3 is TGTGCCAGCAGTGGTTACACAGATACGCAGTATTTT. The encoded protein is CASSGYTDTQYF.

The chain links TRBV5-1 to TRBJ1-4; no reliable D call. Trimming cost V 2 bases and J 7 bases, with 12 bases left between them. Germline V lookup: CDR1 SGHRS, CDR2 YFSETQ. The CDR3 extends over 14 amino acids. CDR3 in amino acids: CASSLSRDSEKLFF. The CDR3 DNA reads TGCGCCAGCAGCTTATCTAGGGATAGTGAAAAACTGTTTTTT.